Listed below are T cell receptor beta chains from one sample, sequenced in a study of Graves' ophthalmopathy and Graves' hyperthyroidism. TCRdb redid the calling of the multiplex PCR reads with MiXCR, one entry per CDR3 protein. The top ten clones hold over 8% of a sample with about half a million distinct CDR3 sequences, 13% to 15% of them seen once. Material: blood. The receptor source for this set is a woman aged 30 to 39 with Graves' ophthalmopathy. The CDR3 runs from the conserved cysteine through the conserved F or W. D genes are given only for firm matches. Clone size is stated in some rows and not others, as once, few, many or a class when expanded.

TRBD1 | many | TRBJ1-5 | TRBV6-1 | TGTGCCAGCAGTGGCCAGGGGGATCTTCAGCCCCAGCATTTT | CASSGQGDLQPQHF
. | many | TRBJ1-1 | TRBV9 | TGTGCCAGCAGCGTAGTGGTCAACTTGAACACTGAAGCTTTCTTT | CASSVVVNLNTEAFF
. | many | TRBJ1-1 | TRBV3-1 | TGTGCCAGCAGCCAAGACCCGGGAGGAGCTTTCTTT | CASSQDPGGAFF
. | many | TRBJ1-2 | TRBV15 | TGTGCCACCAGCAGGTCGGCCTCAGGGTCGAAGGGCTACACCTTC | CATSRSASGSKGYTF
TRBD2 | many | TRBJ2-7 | TRBV14 | TGTGCCAGCAGGGATAGCGGGAGGTTATCCTACGAGCAGTACTTC | CASRDSGRLSYEQYF
. | many | TRBJ2-5 | TRBV6-1 | TGTGCCAGCAGTGGATGGACGGAGCAAGAGACCCAGTACTTC | CASSGWTEQETQYF
. | many | TRBJ1-2 | TRBV12-5 | TGTGCTAGTGGTTCGAGGCGGGCCCTTGGCTATGGCTACACCTTC | CASGSRRALGYGYTF
. | many | TRBJ2-7 | TRBV6-1 | TGTGCCAGCGGACGACGTTTAGACGACGAGCAGTACTTC | CASGRRLDDEQYF
. | . | TRBJ1-5 | TRBV3-1 | TGTGCCAGCAGCCAAAGCCCACCGGGTGGTCAGCCCCAGCATTTT | CASSQSPPGGQPQHF
. | . | TRBJ1-5 | TRBV19 | TGTGCCAGTGGGACCTACGGCGGCAATCAGCCCCAGCATTTT | CASGTYGGNQPQHF
. | many | TRBJ1-5 | TRBV19 | TGTGCCAGTAGTATAAACCCCTATAGCAATCAGCCCCAGCATTTT | CASSINPYSNQPQHF
. | . | TRBJ1-2 | TRBV3-1 | TGTGCCAGCAGCCAAGCTGAGGTCTGGGATACGCTTCACTATGGCTACACCTTC | CASSQAEVWDTLHYGYTF
TRBD1 | . | TRBJ2-2 | TRBV12-3/TRBV12-4 | TGTGCCAGCAGTTTGAGTATAGGGACAGGGGGCGACGGGGAGCTGTTTTTT | CASSLSIGTGGDGELFF
. | many | TRBJ1-1 | TRBV3-1 | TGTGCCAGCAGCCAAGATATCGAGGCAGGCAGGTCGGGCACTGAAGCTTTCTTT | CASSQDIEAGRSGTEAFF
TRBD1 | . | TRBJ1-2 | TRBV30 | TGTGCCTGGAGTCCTGGGACAGGAGCCGTTGGCTACACCTTC | CAWSPGTGAVGYTF
TRBD1 | . | TRBJ2-7 | TRBV5-1 | TGCGCCAGCAGCTTGGAGGGACAGGGGCTGGACGAGCAGTACTTC | CASSLEGQGLDEQYF
. | . | TRBJ1-2 | TRBV19 | TGTGCCAGTAGAATAGGGGATGGCTACACCTTC | CASRIGDGYTF
. | few | TRBJ2-5 | TRBV9 | TGTGCCAGCAGCGTAGCGGCGGGCCTTCAAGAGACCCAGTACTTC | CASSVAAGLQETQYF
. | . | TRBJ2-7 | TRBV12-3/TRBV12-4 | TGTGCCAGCAGTTTCCCCCCCCCCCCACGCGACGAAGACTACGAGCAGTACTTC | CASSFPPPPRDEDYEQYF
. | many | TRBJ1-5 | TRBV2 | TGTGCCAGCAGTGAAGTTGCAGCTAATAGCAATCAGCCCCAGCATTTT | CASSEVAANSNQPQHF
. | many | TRBJ2-7 | TRBV13 | TGTGCCAGCAGCTTAGAAGCAGCGAACGAGCAGTACTTC | CASSLEAANEQYF
TRBD2 | . | TRBJ2-5 | TRBV28 | TGTGCCAGCAGTACTGACCTAATCACTAGCGGGGCAGAGACCCAGTACTTC | CASSTDLITSGAETQYF
. | . | TRBJ2-5 | TRBV30 | TGTGCCTGGAGTGTGGCGCAAGAGACCAAGTACTTC | CAWSVAQETKYF
. | many | TRBJ2-4 | TRBV29-1 | TGCAGCGTTGAGTTCGGGACAAGGGCCGGCCCTAACATTCAGTACTTC | CSVEFGTRAGPNIQYF
TRBD2 | many | TRBJ2-3 | TRBV28 | TGTGCCAGCAGTTTATCCCTAGCGGGGGGATACACAGATACGCAGTATTTT | CASSLSLAGGYTDTQYF
TRBD2 | . | TRBJ2-6 | TRBV4-1 | TGCGCCAGCAACCAGTGGGGGGGGACCCCCTCTGGGGCCAACGTCCTGACTTTC | CASNQWGGTPSGANVLTF
. | many | TRBJ1-1 | TRBV12-3/TRBV12-4 | TGTGCCAGCTCTTACCGGGTGGGAGACACTGAAGCTTTCTTT | CASSYRVGDTEAFF
. | few | TRBJ2-2 | TRBV6-1 | TGTGCCAGCAGTCCCTTCGACGGGAACACCGGGGAGCTGTTTTTT | CASSPFDGNTGELFF
. | many | TRBJ1-5 | TRBV2 | TGTGCCAGCAGTGGAGATAGCAATCAGCCCCAGCATTTT | CASSGDSNQPQHF
TRBD1 | many | TRBJ2-5 | TRBV2 | TGTGCCAGCAGGACGGACAGGGGAGGAGAGACCCAGTACTTC | CASRTDRGGETQYF
. | . | TRBJ1-2 | TRBV30 | TGTGCCTGCCCCATGGTGGGAGGCTACACCTTC | CACPMVGGYTF
. | many | TRBJ1-2 | TRBV7-2 | TGTGCCAGCAGCTTAGTTTACGGCTACACCTTC | CASSLVYGYTF
. | . | TRBJ1-6 | TRBV2 | TGTGCCAGCAGTGAAGGGCATGGCATCTCCTATAATTCACCCCTCCACTTT | CASSEGHGISYNSPLHF
TRBD2 | many | TRBJ2-5 | TRBV20-1 | TGCAGTGCTCCCGGACTAGCGGAAGAGACCCAGTACTTC | CSAPGLAEETQYF
TRBD1 | few | TRBJ1-5 | TRBV4-1 | TGCGCCAGCAGCCAAGGGACAGGAATGGATCAGCCCCAGCATTTT | CASSQGTGMDQPQHF
TRBD1 | . | TRBJ1-2 | TRBV28 | TGTGCCAGCAGTGAGGGGGACAGGCGGAACTATGGCTACACCTTC | CASSEGDRRNYGYTF
. | few | TRBJ1-1 | TRBV19 | TGTGCCAGTAGTAGCGGGGCGACGACTGAAGCTTTCTTT | CASSSGATTEAFF
. | many | TRBJ2-7 | TRBV2 | TGTGCCAGCAAGGGCAGCTACTACGAGCAGTACTTC | CASKGSYYEQYF
. | . | TRBJ2-7 | TRBV7-9 | TGTGCCTTCACCCAGGGGGGTCCCGAGCAGTACTTC | CAFTQGGPEQYF
. | . | TRBJ1-6 | TRBV7-9 | TGTGCCAGCAGCTTAAAGGGCTCCTATAATTCACCCCTCCACTTT | CASSLKGSYNSPLHF
TRBD2 | many | TRBJ2-4 | TRBV10-3 | TGTGCCATCAGTGAGCAGTGGGAGGGCCCTAAAAACATTCAGTACTTC | CAISEQWEGPKNIQYF
TRBD1 | many | TRBJ2-6 | TRBV6-2/TRBV6-3 | TGTGCCAGCAGAGGGACAGGGAGTGTCTCTGGGGCCAACGTCCTGACTTTC | CASRGTGSVSGANVLTF
. | many | TRBJ1-5 | TRBV7-9 | TGTGCCAGCAGCTTAGACGATCAGCCCCAGCATTTT | CASSLDDQPQHF
TRBD1 | many | TRBJ2-5 | TRBV7-2 | TGTGCCAGCAGCTTCGCAGGGGGAAAGACCCAGTACTTC | CASSFAGGKTQYF
. | many | TRBJ2-5 | TRBV6-1 | TGTGCCAGCATACCCCGTTGGACGGAAGAGACCCAGTACTTC | CASIPRWTEETQYF
. | . | TRBJ2-3 | TRBV4-1 | TGCGCCAGCAGCCAAGTGGGGAGCGCAAGCACAGATACGCAGTATTTT | CASSQVGSASTDTQYF
. | . | TRBJ1-1 | TRBV29-1 | TGCAGCGTTCGGGGGTCCTCGGCGCTGAACACTGAAGCTTTCTTT | CSVRGSSALNTEAFF
TRBD2 | many | TRBJ2-7 | TRBV12-3/TRBV12-4 | TGTGCCAGCGCGTGGGGTACTAGCGGAAGTTGGGAGCAGTACTTC | CASAWGTSGSWEQYF
. | . | TRBJ1-2 | TRBV6-5 | TGTGCCAGCAGTTACATCGGTAACTATGGCTACACCTTC | CASSYIGNYGYTF
. | many | TRBJ2-2 | TRBV24-1 | TGTGCCACCACCGGGACACTGAACACCGGGGAGCTGTTTTTT | CATTGTLNTGELFF
. | many | TRBJ1-5 | TRBV6-1 | TGTGCCAGCAGTGAACGCGAGAATCAGCCCCAGCATTTT | CASSERENQPQHF
. | many | TRBJ2-5 | TRBV11-2 | TGTGCCAGCAGCTTAGTGGCCAGTATAGCGACGGAGACCCAGTACTTC | CASSLVASIATETQYF
. | few | TRBJ2-7 | TRBV20-1 | TGCAGTGCCAACCCCCGCGCAGGGGCCGGTGGTGAGCAGTACTTC | CSANPRAGAGGEQYF
. | . | TRBJ1-2 | TRBV4-1 | TGCGCCAGCAGCCAAGATAGTGGCAGCAACTATGGCTACACCTTC | CASSQDSGSNYGYTF